This entry lists 20 T cell receptor beta chains sequenced from one sample in a study of blood T cell repertoires in COVID-19. The assay was immunoSEQ multiplex PCR, and TCRdb's table has in-frame clones only and misses some. The sample records roughly 130,000 clones, about 80% being singletons. Sequenced sample: peripheral blood. Every receptor here comes from a woman aged 60-70 years with acute or convalescent COVID-19.

V and J are TRBV7-9 and TRBJ2-7; D is ambiguous. In germline, CDR1 is SEHNR, CDR2 FQNEAQ (reference sequence). Trimming took off 5 bases at V and 0 bases at J, with 14 bases between the two ends. The CDR3 is 15 amino acids. The CDR3 is CASSNGRFHSYEQYF. In DNA, the CDR3 is TGTGCCAGCAGCAATGGTCGGTTTCACTCCTACGAGCAGTACTTC.

The chain has TRBV11-3 and TRBJ1-6; perhaps TRBD1 as D (6 bases). This CDR3 contains 13 residues. The germline V gene has CDR1 SGHNT and CDR2 YENEEA. Deletions cut 1 base from V and 11 bases from J, with 9 bases between. The CDR3 nucleotides are TGTGCCAGCAGCTTAGGGACAGCGGCACCCCTCCACTTT. Amino acids: CASSLGTAAPLHF.

This clone was seen once. This chain connects TRBV7-2 to TRBJ1-1; D not resolved. The CDR3 spans 15 residues. V was clipped by 2 bases and J by 0 bases, with 10 bases between them. Germline V gene sequence: CDR1 SGHTA, CDR2 FQGNSA. CDR3 in amino acids: CASSLRRRMNTEAFF. DNA of the CDR3: TGTGCCAGCAGCTTAAGAAGGCGGATGAACACTGAAGCTTTCTTT. The whole variable domain, filled in from reference TRBV7-2 and TRBJ1-1, reads GAGVSQSPSNKVTEKGKDVELRCDPISGHTALYWYRQSLGQGLEFLIYFQGNSAPDKSGLPSDRFSAERTGGSVSTLTIQRTQQEDSAVYLCASSLRRRMNTEAFFGQGTRLTVV.

There are a few counts of this clone. This sequence joins TRBV6-1 and TRBJ1-5; 8 bases match TRBD1. The germline CDR1 and CDR2 sequences are MNHNS and SASEGT. Unmatched junction bases numbered 4, after V lost 1 base and J lost 2 bases. The CDR3 contains 16 residues. CDR3 in DNA: TGTGCCAGCAGTGAAGGGGACAGGTTCCGCAATCAGCCCCAGCATTTT. This gives the protein CASSEGDRFRNQPQHF.

V and J are TRBV5-6 and TRBJ1-1, with a weak D call TRBD1 (5 bases). The CDR3 spans 13 residues. Germline lookup yields CDR1 SGHDT and CDR2 YYEEEE. With 2 bases removed from V and 1 base from J, the gap between germline ends came to 6 bases. CDR3 nucleotides: TGTGCCAGCAGCTTCGGGGGGAACACTGAAGCTTTCTTT. Protein sequence: CASSFGGNTEAFF.

The chain employs TRBV27 and TRBJ1-1; TRBD1 matches at 9 bases. Germline V gene sequence: CDR1 MNHEY, CDR2 SMNVEV (reference sequence). The ends lost 8 bases at V and 4 bases at J; junction bases unmatched: 14. This CDR3 is 16 amino acids long. CDR3 sequence: CASGSWSGTGFTEAFF. DNA of the CDR3: TGTGCCAGCGGGTCTTGGAGCGGGACAGGGTTCACTGAAGCTTTCTTT.

The chain employs TRBV12-5 and TRBJ2-3; 7 bases match TRBD2. CDR1 LGHNT and CDR2 FRNRAP come from the germline V gene. This CDR3 is 18 amino acids long. V was clipped by 7 bases and J by 0 bases; unmatched bases: 16. The CDR3 region is CASVPPTGGSSSTDTQYF. The CDR3 nucleotides are TGTGCTAGTGTCCCCCCTACGGGGGGATCGAGTAGCACAGATACGCAGTATTTT.

The chain joins TRBV4-2 to TRBJ1-6, with TRBD1 identical over 11 bases. The J segment lost 1 base and the V segment lost 0 bases, leaving 5 bases of the junction unmatched. This CDR3 is built from 19 residues. CDR1 and CDR2 from the germline V gene are LGHNA and YNFKEQ. CDR3 protein: CASSQDGGQGGSYNSPLHF. DNA for the CDR3: TGTGCCAGCAGCCAAGACGGGGGACAGGGGGGTTCCTATAATTCACCCCTCCACTTT.

The chain carries TRBV27 and TRBJ1-2, with 8 nucleotides matching TRBD1. This CDR3 contains 16 residues. The trim removed 8 bases at V and 1 base at J, leaving 12 bases unmatched. Germline CDR1 is MNHEY and CDR2 is SMNVEV (reference sequence). CDR3 protein: CASGFEGTGLNYGYTF. The CDR3 bases are TGTGCCAGCGGGTTCGAAGGGACAGGACTTAACTATGGCTACACCTTC.

This chain joins TRBV4-2 and TRBJ1-4, with a tentative D call TRBD1 (5 bases). The CDR3 contains 14 residues. V was shortened by 2 bases and J by 7 bases, with 11 bases between the two germline ends. Germline V gives CDR1 LGHNA, CDR2 YNFKEQ. The CDR3 region is CASSQNQGGEKLFF. CDR3 DNA: TGTGCCAGCAGCCAAAACCAGGGTGGTGAAAAACTGTTTTTT.

This clone occurred once. The chain links TRBV18 to TRBJ1-2; 9 bases match TRBD1. J was trimmed by 5 bases and V by 6 bases; bases with no gene match: 10. CDR3 length equals 15 residues. Germline V lookup: CDR1 KGHSH, CDR2 LQKENI. CDR3 loop: CASSISRDRVYGYTF. In nucleotides, the CDR3 is TGTGCCAGCTCCATCAGCCGGGACAGGGTGTATGGCTACACCTTC.

The J gene is TRBJ1-2, the V gene TRBV9; a possible D gene is TRBD1 (6 bases). The CDR3 has 15 amino acids. Trimming cost V 1 base and J 8 bases, with 18 bases left between them. CDR1 and CDR2 (germline): SGDLS, YYNGEE. The chain's CDR3 is CASSVMNRVGGGYTF. As DNA, the CDR3 is TGTGCCAGCAGCGTAATGAACAGGGTAGGGGGAGGCTACACCTTC. The full variable domain, its missing parts supplied by reference TRBV9 and TRBJ1-2, is DSGVTQTPKHLITATGQRVTLRCSPRSGDLSVYWYQQSLDQGLQFLIQYYNGEERAKGNILERFSAQQFPDLHSELNLSSLELGDSALYFCASSVMNRVGGGYTFGSGTRLTVV.

Of note for this clone: Its ends do not fully match the called genes, so a read error is possible. The chain combines TRBV12-5 with TRBJ2-6, with 9 bases aligning to TRBD1. Germline assignment: CDR1 LGHNT and CDR2 FRNRAP. This CDR3 spans 18 amino acids. The CDR3 coding sequence is TGTGCTTGTGGTTTGGGGACAGGGTGGGACTCTGGGGCCAACGTCCTGACTTTC. This gives the protein CACGLGTGWDSGANVLTF. Filled out from reference TRBV12-5 and TRBJ2-6, the complete variable domain reads DARVTQTPRHKVTEMGQEVTMRCQPILGHNTVFWYRQTMMQGLELLAYFRNRAPLDDSGMPKDRFSAEMPDATLATLKIQPSEPRDSAVYFCACGLGTGWDSGANVLTFGAGSRLTVL.

This clone showed up just once. The chain couples TRBV4-1 to TRBJ1-5; D may be TRBD1 (6 bases). Germline CDR1 and CDR2: MGHRA and YSYEKL. V shed 2 bases and J shed 2 bases, with 19 bases lying between them. This CDR3 region has 18 residues. In DNA form, the CDR3 reads TGCGCCAGCAGCCAACAAGACTTCCTACCAGGGGGCAATCAGCCCCAGCATTTT. Protein product: CASSQQDFLPGGNQPQHF.

V is TRBV5-1 and J is TRBJ1-5; D perhaps matches TRBD1 (6 bases). The CDR3 has 12 residues. Trimming stripped 7 bases from V and 1 base from J, with 6 bases between. Germline CDR1 SGHRS, CDR2 YFSETQ. CDR3 DNA: TGCGCCAGCGGACAGAGCAATCAGCCCCAGCATTTT. Its protein product is CASGQSNQPQHF.

The gene calls are TRBV28 and TRBJ1-5, with a possible D match to TRBD1 (6 bases). Germline V lookup: CDR1 MDHEN, CDR2 SYDVKM. The CDR3 totals 15 residues. With 5 bases removed from V and 1 base from J, the gap between germline ends came to 12 bases. CDR3 loop: CASSRAGASNQPQHF. In DNA form, the CDR3 reads TGTGCCAGCAGTCGTGCGGGGGCGAGCAATCAGCCCCAGCATTTT.

The genes are TRBV5-1 and TRBJ2-3; D may be TRBD1 (6 bases). There are 16 residues in the CDR3. Looked up from germline, CDR1 is SGHRS and CDR2 is YFSETQ. V was trimmed by 0 bases and J by 1 base, leaving 12 bases between them. CDR3 residues: CASSLGTDGRTDTQYF. In DNA form, the CDR3 reads TGCGCCAGCAGCTTGGGGACAGACGGACGCACAGATACGCAGTATTTT.

The chain uses TRBV6-1 and TRBJ1-5; 12 nucleotides agree with TRBD1. Per germline, CDR1 MNHNS and CDR2 SASEGT. Unmatched junction bases numbered 3, after V lost 0 bases and J lost 9 bases. The CDR3 extends over 15 amino acids. This CDR3 reads CASSEAGTGGRPQHF. The DNA of the CDR3 is TGTGCCAGCAGTGAAGCGGGGACAGGGGGCCGGCCCCAGCATTTT.

The chain couples TRBV11-3 to TRBJ2-3, with TRBD2 identical over 9 bases. Per the germline V gene, CDR1 is SGHNT and CDR2 is YENEEA. Trimming took 0 bases from V and 4 from J; bases not matched to a gene: 5. The CDR3 totals 16 residues. CDR3: CASSLEGRGGADTQYF. The CDR3 DNA is TGTGCCAGCAGCTTAGAGGGTCGCGGGGGGGCAGATACGCAGTATTTT.

This clone came up a few times. V gene TRBV5-6 combines with J gene TRBJ1-2; 7 nucleotides agree with TRBD1. Trimming removed 3 bases from V and 8 bases from J; junction bases left unmatched: 7. Germline V CDR1 and CDR2: SGHDT, YYEEEE. The CDR3 spans 13 residues. CDR3 region: CASSSGQFPGYTF. CDR3 bases: TGTGCCAGCAGCTCGGGACAGTTCCCGGGCTACACCTTC. Supplemented by reference TRBV5-6 and TRBJ1-2, the full variable domain reads DAGVTQSPTHLIKTRGQQVTLRCSPKSGHDTVSWYQQALGQGPQFIFQYYEEEERQRGNFPDRFSGHQFPNYSSELNVNALLLGDSALYLCASSSGQFPGYTFGSGTRLTVV.